This T cell receptor beta chain is from a study of blood T cell repertoires in COVID-19. Produced via immunoSEQ multiplex PCR; TCRdb's table is partial and in-frame only. The repertoire holds about 300,000 clones, with 89% as singletons. CDR3 size: 16 residues. The germline CDR1 and CDR2 sequences are LNHDA and SQIVND (reference sequence). The V and J ends lost 3 bases and 0 bases respectively, with 12 bases between them. Sequencing was performed on peripheral blood. The chain combines TRBV19 with TRBJ2-4; unclear D gene. The receptor was isolated from a young woman with COVID-19, enrolled during active disease. CDR3: CASSIAVRLAKNIQYF. CDR3 DNA sequence: TGTGCCAGTAGTATCGCCGTCAGACTAGCCAAAAACATTCAGTACTTC.